This TCR beta chain was identified during a study of somatic mutations in cytotoxic T cells in rheumatoid arthritis. Study-level points and caveats: In about an eighth of the roughly 65 patients, the largest CD8+ clone exceeded 20% of CD8+ cells.

As to this clone: The target antigen is unknown.

The protocol was immunoSEQ multiplex PCR, while the TCRdb copy is restricted to in-frame clones and leaves out a portion. Of about 4,200 clones in the sample, 72% were seen once. CDR3 length: 17 amino acids. Germline lookup yields CDR1 LGHNA and CDR2 YSLEER. The germline V and J ends were trimmed by 3 bases and 2 bases, with 17 bases remaining between them. What was sequenced was CD8+ T cells sorted from blood. V gene TRBV4-3 combines with J gene TRBJ2-1, with D possibly TRBD2 on 5 matching bases. The TCR originated in an adult with rheumatoid arthritis. CDR3 residues: CASSQTEVSRAYNEQFF. The DNA for the CDR3 is TGCGCCAGCAGCCAGACCGAGGTATCGCGGGCCTACAATGAGCAGTTCTTC.